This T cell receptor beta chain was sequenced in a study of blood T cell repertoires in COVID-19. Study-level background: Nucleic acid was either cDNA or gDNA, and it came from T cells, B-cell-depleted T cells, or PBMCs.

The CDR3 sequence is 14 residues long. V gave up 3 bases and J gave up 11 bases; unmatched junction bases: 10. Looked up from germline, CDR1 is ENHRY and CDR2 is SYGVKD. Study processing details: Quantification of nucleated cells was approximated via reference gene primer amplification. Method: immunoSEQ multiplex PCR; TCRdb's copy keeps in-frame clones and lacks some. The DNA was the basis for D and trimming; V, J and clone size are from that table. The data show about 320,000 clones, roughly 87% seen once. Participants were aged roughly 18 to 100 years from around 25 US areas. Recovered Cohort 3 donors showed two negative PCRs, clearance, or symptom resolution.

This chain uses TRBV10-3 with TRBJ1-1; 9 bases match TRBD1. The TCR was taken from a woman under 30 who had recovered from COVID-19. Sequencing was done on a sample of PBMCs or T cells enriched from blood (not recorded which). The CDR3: CAISDGVGTGMAFF. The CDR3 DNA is TGTGCCATCAGTGATGGCGTGGGGACAGGGATGGCTTTCTTT.